The entry below describes one T cell receptor beta chain. The sample comes from a study of blood T cell repertoires in COVID-19. Study information: Donors in Cohort 3 counted as recovered after two negative PCRs, clearance, or symptom resolution. PBMCs, B-cell-depleted T cells, or T cells were the source of the cDNA or gDNA that made up the material.

Enrollees, about 18 to 90 years old, lived in 25 or so US areas. Participants were placed into cohorts based on the clinical history they reported. TCRdb keeps only in-frame clones here, not all; method: immunoSEQ multiplex PCR. The sample yields over 250,000 clones, around nine tenths seen once. Trimming pared 3 bases from V and 2 bases from J, leaving 11 bases between. Germline V gene lookup returns CDR1 LNHDA and CDR2 SQIVND (reference sequence). The CDR3 consists of 14 residues. Sequenced input: PBMCs or T cells enriched from blood (not recorded which). This chain uses TRBV19 with TRBJ2-7; maybe TRBD2 (5 bases). This clonotype was obtained from a woman between 55 and 75 years old in a cohort exposed to, infected with or recovered from COVID-19 (not recorded which). CDR3 nucleotides: TGTGCCAGTAGTATGTCGGGGAGAACCTACGAGCAGTACTTC. Its protein product is CASSMSGRTYEQYF.